The rows below give T cell receptor beta chains drawn from one sample of a study of regulatory T cells in long-lasting Graves disease. MiXCR, applied by TCRdb to the multiplex PCR reads, yields one record per CDR3 protein. The sample has around 460,000 distinct CDR3 sequences, about 20% seen once. This specimen was peripheral blood mononuclear cells (PBMCs), taken when the disease was refractory, from a patient treated with antithyroid drugs. The receptors were sampled from a female donor with Graves disease. Each CDR3 is given with its conserved first and last residue. D genes are given only for firm matches. Rows may omit the clone size; those that give it use once, few, many or a size class.

>.|13|TRBV20-1|TRBD1|TRBJ1-1
CSARWTGIPEAFF
TGCAGTGCCAGGTGGACAGGGATCCCTGAAGCTTTCTTT
>.|16|TRBV7-2|TRBD1|TRBJ2-5
CASRGGQGLPQETQYF
TGTGCCAGCAGGGGGGGACAGGGGCTTCCCCAAGAGACCCAGTACTTC
>few|13|TRBV20-1|TRBD1|TRBJ2-4
CSARSRGKDIQYF
TGCAGTGCTAGATCCAGGGGGAAGGACATTCAGTACTTC
>many|13|TRBV2|.|TRBJ1-6
CASRAGEDSPLHF
TGTGCCAGCAGGGCAGGGGAGGACTCACCCCTCCACTTT
>many|15|TRBV28|.|TRBJ2-7
CASSLGRNLPYEQYF
TGTGCCAGCAGTTTAGGCCGGAACCTTCCTTACGAGCAGTACTTC
>once|15|TRBV20-1|.|TRBJ1-5
CSARDRGSWNQPQHF
TGCAGTGCTAGAGATCGGGGCAGTTGGAATCAGCCCCAGCATTTT
>few|16|TRBV4-1|.|TRBJ1-2
CASSQEGRRANYGYTF
TGCGCCAGCAGCCAAGAAGGCCGAAGAGCTAACTATGGCTACACCTTC
>.|16|TRBV7-9|.|TRBJ1-1
CASSLGTGGGRAEAFF
TGTGCCAGCAGCTTGGGGACTGGCGGGGGACGGGCTGAAGCTTTCTTT
>.|17|TRBV7-3|TRBD1|TRBJ2-3
CASSLGSGTGVMDTQYF
TGTGCCAGCAGCTTAGGGTCAGGCACAGGGGTGATGGATACGCAGTATTTT
>many|15|TRBV2|TRBD1|TRBJ1-4
CASSSNRGIMEKLFF
TGTGCCAGCAGCTCTAACAGGGGGATAATGGAAAAACTGTTTTTT
>.|18|TRBV15|TRBD2|TRBJ2-5
CATSRDKIPAGGKETQYF
TGTGCCACCAGCAGAGATAAAATTCCAGCGGGGGGGAAAGAGACCCAGTACTTC
>.|18|TRBV10-3|TRBD2|TRBJ2-3
CAITKASGSVGSTDTQYF
TGTGCCATCACTAAAGCCAGCGGGAGCGTAGGTAGCACAGATACGCAGTATTTT
>.|14|TRBV6-1|TRBD1|TRBJ2-7
CASRIGQGSYEQYF
TGTGCCAGCAGGATTGGACAGGGTTCCTACGAGCAGTACTTC
>few|15|TRBV7-2|.|TRBJ2-3
CASTPIGGLVDTQYF
TGTGCCAGCACTCCAATAGGAGGGTTAGTAGATACGCAGTATTTT
>few|16|TRBV7-9|.|TRBJ1-6
CASSLAFAGHNSPLHF
TGTGCCAGCAGCTTAGCGTTTGCAGGGCACAATTCACCCCTCCACTTT
>.|17|TRBV19|.|TRBJ1-2
CASSRGIGQSLSYGYTF
TGTGCCAGTAGTAGGGGGATCGGACAGTCATTGAGCTATGGCTACACCTTC
>.|13|TRBV18|.|TRBJ1-2
CASSPREMGGYTF
TGTGCCAGCTCACCACGGGAGATGGGCGGCTACACCTTC
>many|13|TRBV6-2/TRBV6-3|TRBD1|TRBJ2-5
CASSSRGPETQYF
TGTGCCAGCAGTTCCAGGGGGCCTGAGACCCAGTACTTC
>few|16|TRBV20-1|TRBD2|TRBJ2-7
CSARDRSASGGGEQYF
TGCAGTGCTAGAGATCGAAGCGCTAGCGGGGGAGGCGAGCAGTACTTC
>.|13|TRBV19|TRBD1|TRBJ2-3
CASRQGGTDTQYF
TGTGCCAGTCGACAGGGCGGGACAGATACGCAGTATTTT
>few|15|TRBV7-9|.|TRBJ2-2
CASSSDSAEHGELFF
TGTGCCAGCAGCTCCGACAGTGCGGAGCACGGGGAGCTGTTTTTT
>few|14|TRBV12-3/TRBV12-4|TRBD1|TRBJ1-5
CASRGTGGYQPQHF
TGTGCCAGCAGGGGGACAGGGGGCTATCAGCCCCAGCATTTT
>few|17|TRBV20-1|TRBD2|TRBJ2-5
CSASETSGGLYQETQYF
TGCAGTGCCTCCGAGACTAGCGGGGGGCTGTACCAAGAGACCCAGTACTTC
>.|12|TRBV27|.|TRBJ1-1
CASSSTGPGAFF
TGTGCCAGCAGTTCTACAGGGCCGGGAGCTTTCTTT
>many|15|TRBV3-1|.|TRBJ1-4
CASSQKVDAVEKLFF
TGTGCCAGCAGCCAAAAAGTGGACGCGGTTGAAAAACTGTTTTTT
>few|13|TRBV20-1|.|TRBJ2-5
CSASTSWEETQYF
TGCAGTGCTAGTACGTCCTGGGAAGAGACCCAGTACTTC
>few|14|TRBV6-5|.|TRBJ2-7
CASRYEGKNYEQYF
TGTGCCAGCCGTTACGAGGGAAAAAACTACGAGCAGTACTTC
>many|14|TRBV7-8|TRBD1|TRBJ1-5
CASRLSLGQGTQHF
TGTGCCAGCAGGCTAAGTTTAGGACAGGGCACCCAGCATTTT
>few|19|TRBV9|.|TRBJ1-2
CASSVDVGGGLTPNYGYTF
TGTGCCAGCAGCGTAGACGTCGGGGGGGGACTAACCCCCAACTATGGCTACACCTTC
>few|12|TRBV12-3/TRBV12-4|TRBD1|TRBJ2-7
CASSFSGGEQYF
TGTGCCAGCAGTTTTTCAGGGGGCGAGCAGTACTTC
>few|15|TRBV20-1|TRBD2|TRBJ2-5
CSAFRSGGAGETQYF
TGCAGTGCTTTCAGAAGCGGGGGGGCGGGGGAGACCCAGTACTTC
>.|16|TRBV5-1|TRBD2|TRBJ2-7
CASSYSPGLAVYEQYF
TGCGCCAGCAGCTACTCACCGGGACTAGCGGTCTACGAGCAGTACTTC
>.|16|TRBV18|TRBD1|TRBJ2-7
CASSPFEGQGRAEQYF
TGTGCCAGCTCACCTTTTGAGGGACAGGGGAGAGCCGAGCAGTACTTC
>many|13|TRBV11-2|TRBD1|TRBJ1-2
CASSSQTGIGYTF
TGTGCCAGCAGCTCCCAGACAGGGATTGGCTACACCTTC
>.|15|TRBV4-3|.|TRBJ2-5
CASSQVTGRQETQYF
TGCGCCAGCAGCCAAGTGACCGGCAGACAAGAGACCCAGTACTTC